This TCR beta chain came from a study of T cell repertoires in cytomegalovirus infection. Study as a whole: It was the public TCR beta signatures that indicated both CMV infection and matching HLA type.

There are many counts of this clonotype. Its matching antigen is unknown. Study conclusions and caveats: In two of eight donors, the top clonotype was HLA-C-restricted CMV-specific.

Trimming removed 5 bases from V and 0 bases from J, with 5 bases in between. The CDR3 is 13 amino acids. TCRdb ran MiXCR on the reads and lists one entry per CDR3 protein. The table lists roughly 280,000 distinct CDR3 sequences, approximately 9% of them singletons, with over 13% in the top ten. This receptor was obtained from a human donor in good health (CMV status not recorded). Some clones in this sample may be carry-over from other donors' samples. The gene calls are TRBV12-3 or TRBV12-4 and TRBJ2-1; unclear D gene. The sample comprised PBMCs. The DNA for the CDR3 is TGTGCCAGCAGTAGGAGCTCCTACAATGAGCAGTTCTTC. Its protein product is CASSRSSYNEQFF.